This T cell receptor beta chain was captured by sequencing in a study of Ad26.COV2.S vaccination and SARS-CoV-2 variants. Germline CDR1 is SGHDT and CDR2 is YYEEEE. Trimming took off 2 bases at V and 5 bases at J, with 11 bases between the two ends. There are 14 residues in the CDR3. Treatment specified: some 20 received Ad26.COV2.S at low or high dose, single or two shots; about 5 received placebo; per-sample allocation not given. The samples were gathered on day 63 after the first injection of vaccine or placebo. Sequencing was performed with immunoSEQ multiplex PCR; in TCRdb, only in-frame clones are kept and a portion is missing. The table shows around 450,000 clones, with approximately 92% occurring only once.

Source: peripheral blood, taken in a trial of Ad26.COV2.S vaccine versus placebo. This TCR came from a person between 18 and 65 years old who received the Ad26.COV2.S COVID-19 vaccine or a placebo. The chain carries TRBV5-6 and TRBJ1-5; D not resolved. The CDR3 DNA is TGTGCCAGCAGCTTTCAACTTACAGATCAGCCCCAGCATTTT. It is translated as CASSFQLTDQPQHF.